This TCR beta chain was identified in a study of blood T cell repertoires in COVID-19. Generated by immunoSEQ multiplex PCR, the TCRdb table keeps only in-frame clones and is missing some. The sample includes 180,000 or so clones, about 80% seen only once; the top ten take less than 3%. The germline V gene has CDR1 MNHEY and CDR2 SVGAGI. This CDR3 has 15 amino acids. The J segment lost 5 bases and the V segment lost 10 bases, leaving 12 bases of the junction unmatched. The rearrangement links TRBV6-5 to TRBJ2-1; 9 bases map to TRBD1. Sample: peripheral blood. The TCR was taken from a human donor with acute or convalescent COVID-19. The donor label of this sample is uncertain. The CDR3 protein is CATGVDRGIHNEQFF. CDR3 nucleotides: TGTGCCACTGGGGTGGACAGGGGCATTCACAATGAGCAGTTCTTC.